The T cell receptor beta chain under discussion was sequenced for a study of cytomegalovirus exposure and HLA in healthy donors. Clones were sequenced by immunoSEQ multiplex PCR, and TCRdb holds only the in-frame ones, with some missing. The repertoire holds a few hundred thousand clones, with more than 85% as singletons. This clone showed up just once. Its antigen remains unidentified. Trimming removed 6 bases at V and 2 bases at J, with 13 bases between. The CDR3 runs 14 residues. The germline gives CDR1 MDHEN, CDR2 SYDVKM. Study observations and caveats: Rarity held for most TCR sequences, but there were some public TCRs that occurred in many donors. The classifier reportedly diagnosed cytomegalovirus status with high sensitivity and specificity.

The sequenced sample consisted of PBMCs. The sequence came from a man between 18 and 29 years old in good health and CMV-seropositive. This chain connects TRBV28 to TRBJ2-5, with D unclear. This CDR3 reads CASSPWLGQETQYF. The CDR3 DNA sequence: TGTGCCAGCAGCCCTTGGCTGGGACAAGAGACCCAGTACTTC. Combining the CDR3 with reference TRBV28 and TRBJ2-5 gives the whole variable domain DVKVTQSSRYLVKRTGEKVFLECVQDMDHENMFWYRQDPGLGLRLIYFSYDVKMKEKGDIPEGYSVSREKKERFSLILESASTNQTSMYLCASSPWLGQETQYFGPGTRLLVL.